The 7 T cell receptor beta chains listed next were all sequenced from one sample in a study of blood T cell repertoires in COVID-19. Sequencing was performed with immunoSEQ multiplex PCR; in TCRdb, only in-frame clones are kept and a portion is missing. Of tens of thousands of clones detected, 86% appear once; the ten largest clones hold under 13%. Sequencing input: peripheral blood. The receptors stem from a man between 65 and 85 years old with active or convalescent COVID-19.

This sequence joins TRBV7-2 and TRBJ2-5; TRBD2 aligns across 7 bases. CDR1 and CDR2 (germline): SGHTA, FQGNSA. This CDR3 is built from 17 residues. Losses at the gene ends were 0 bases for V and 5 bases for J; bases not matched to a gene: 12. CDR3 nucleotides: TGTGCCAGCAGCTTAGCGGGAGGGCACGATGGCTTTGAGACCCAGTACTTC. Its translation is CASSLAGGHDGFETQYF.

The V call is TRBV5-1, the J call TRBJ2-1, with TRBD1 identical over 8 bases. In germline, CDR1 is SGHRS, CDR2 YFSETQ. Trimming cost V 2 bases and J 6 bases; bases outside gene matches: 4. The CDR3 loop spans 14 amino acids. The CDR3 here is CASSLQGVINEQFF. Written as DNA, the CDR3 is TGCGCCAGCAGCTTACAGGGGGTCATCAATGAGCAGTTCTTC.

V usage is TRBV4-1 and J usage is TRBJ1-2; no definite D call. Germline loops: CDR1 MGHRA, CDR2 YSYEKL. The CDR3 spans 14 residues. V was shortened by 1 base and J by 2 bases, with 8 bases between the two germline ends. The CDR3 region has the DNA TGCGCCAGCAGCCAAGCTGCGGGGAACTATGGCTACACCTTC. Its translation: CASSQAAGNYGYTF.

In DNA form, the CDR3 reads TGTGCCAGCAGTTCAGGGGGCAGGGAAAAACTGTTTTTT. Protein sequence: CASSSGGREKLFF. V gene TRBV7-2 combines with J gene TRBJ1-4, with 8 bases matching TRBD1. J gave up 8 bases and V 6 bases, and 5 bases lay outside the gene matches. Germline V gene sequence: CDR1 SGHTA, CDR2 FQGNSA. The length of the CDR3 is 13 residues.

The genes are TRBV9 and TRBJ1-6, with 9 nucleotides matching TRBD1. Per the germline V gene, CDR1 is SGDLS and CDR2 is YYNGEE. The CDR3 runs to 16 residues. The V segment lost 2 bases and the J segment 5 bases; nucleotides outside the gene matches: 5. CDR3 sequence: CASSVGTGRNNSPLHF. In nucleotides, the CDR3 is TGTGCCAGCAGCGTCGGGACAGGGAGAAATAATTCACCCCTCCACTTT.

The count of this clone is one. The V gene is TRBV5-4, the J gene TRBJ1-3; 7 nucleotides agree with TRBD1. CDR1 and CDR2 from the germline V gene are SGHNT and YYREEE (reference sequence). The junction had 4 bases not matched to a gene; V was cut back by 6 bases and J by 4 bases. The CDR3 runs to 13 residues. The CDR3, as DNA: TGTGCCAGCAAAGGGGGCCCCGGAAACACCATATATTTT. It encodes CASKGGPGNTIYF. The variable domain in full, completed from reference TRBV5-4 and TRBJ1-3, reads ETGVTQSPTHLIKTRGQQVTLRCSSQSGHNTVSWYQQALGQGPQFIFQYYREEENGRGNFPPRFSGLQFPNYSSELNVNALELDDSALYLCASKGGPGNTIYFGEGSWLTVV.

The chain employs TRBV24-1 and TRBJ2-1; D is possibly TRBD2 (6 bases). The CDR3 runs 17 residues. CDR1 and CDR2 (germline): KGHDR, SFDVKD. The V gene lost 4 bases and the J gene lost 2 bases, with 17 bases spanning the gap. The CDR3 is CATSDPLGDSPYNEQFF. The DNA of the CDR3 is TGTGCCACCAGTGACCCCCTAGGGGACTCCCCCTACAATGAGCAGTTCTTC.